The clone carrying this T cell receptor (beta chain) has a handful of counts. Its antigen is still unknown. Looked up from germline, CDR1 is KGHSH and CDR2 is LQKENI. V was shortened by 0 bases and J by 1 base, with 7 bases between the two germline ends. The CDR3 sequence is 15 residues long. This specimen comes from a study of read filtering for tumor transcriptome and immune sequencing. Points from the study as a whole: The sorted CD138-negative fraction was a mixed bone marrow immune population, not purified T cells.

This library used approximately 370 ng RNA and molecular barcoded adaptors spanning alpha/delta and beta/gamma chains. TCRdb re-derived calls from the reads in MiXCR, one entry per CDR3 protein. The top ten hold 37% of the sample, which has over 45,000 distinct CDR3 sequences, about a fifth seen once. The source material was a population of CD138-negative cells sorted from bone marrow. The TCR sequence derives from a donor at least 40 years old with multiple myeloma. V gene TRBV18 combines with J gene TRBJ2-1; no reliable D call. CDR3 sequence (DNA): TGTGCCAGCTCACCACCCTCGCGGTCCTACAATGAGCAGTTCTTC. It encodes CASSPPSRSYNEQFF.